This T cell receptor (beta chain) came from a study of blood T cell repertoires in COVID-19. The CDR3 totals 13 residues. The V gene lost 6 bases and the J gene lost 3 bases, with 12 bases spanning the gap. Original handling: Cell counts per sample came from amplifying reference gene primers. Method: immunoSEQ multiplex PCR; TCRdb's copy keeps in-frame clones and lacks some. The V and J calls and clone size were taken over from that table, and D and trimming were inferred from the DNA. This table holds a few hundred thousand clones, around 86% found once. The chain links TRBV12-3 or TRBV12-4 to TRBJ2-7; no reliable D call. The sequenced sample was peripheral blood. The receptor was isolated from a woman between 65 and 79 years old with active or convalescent COVID-19. In DNA form, the CDR3 reads TGTGCCAGCAGCCCTATACTCTACTACGAGCAGTACTTC. Encoded protein: CASSPILYYEQYF.